This passage covers 2 T cell receptor beta chains from one sample sequenced in a study of glioma-infiltrating T cells. TCR alpha and beta CDR3 regions were amplified from RNA using iRepertoire nested multiplex PCR. TCRdb reanalysed the multiplex PCR reads using MiXCR and keeps one entry per CDR3 protein. The sample has 150,000 or so distinct CDR3 sequences; roughly 43% are singletons. The sequenced sample consisted of glioma tissue, nonneoplastic brain tissue, or PBMCs (not recorded which). These receptors originate from a human donor with low-grade glioma or glioblastoma, undergoing nonglioma brain surgery, or in good health (not recorded which).

This sequence joins TRBV11-2 and TRBJ2-3, with TRBD2 as a possible D gene (5 bases). CDR1 and CDR2 from the germline V gene are SGHAT and FQNNGV. V was pared by 1 base and J by 2 bases, with 10 bases between. CDR3 length equals 15 residues. Here the CDR3 reads CASSLVTGITDTQYF. The CDR3 region has the DNA TGTGCCAGCAGCTTAGTAACGGGGATCACAGATACGCAGTATTTT. Filled out from reference TRBV11-2 and TRBJ2-3, the complete variable domain reads EAGVAQSPRYKIIEKRQSVAFWCNPISGHATLYWYQQILGQGPKLLIQFQNNGVVDDSQLPKDRFSAERLKGVDSTLKIQPAKLEDSAVYLCASSLVTGITDTQYFGPGTRLTVL.

V is TRBV7-2 and J is TRBJ2-7; 11 bases agree with TRBD2. CDR1 is SGHTA, CDR2 FQGNSA, per germline. This CDR3 contains 15 residues. V trimming: 3 bases; J trimming: 2 bases; junction bases outside the gene matches: 3. The chain's CDR3 is CASSFNSGRAYEQYF. The DNA of the CDR3 is TGTGCCAGCAGCTTCAATAGCGGGAGGGCCTACGAGCAGTACTTC.